Shown below are 3 T cell receptor beta chains from a single sample sequenced in a study of T-cell reconstitution after alpha-beta-depleted transplantation in children. Preparing the TCRbeta library involved the use of unique molecular identifiers. TCRdb reprocessed the PCR reads with MiXCR, giving one entry per CDR3 protein. The sample lists 230,000 or so distinct CDR3 sequences, approximately 9.9% occurring once. The specimen was PBMCs from the stem cell graft donor, collected from the stem cell graft. Every receptor here comes from a human donor who donated a stem cell graft to a child with SCID.

This clonotype was observed at least ten times. The J gene is TRBJ2-3, the V gene TRBV5-6, with 7 bases lining up with TRBD1. Trimming at V came to 4 bases and at J to 0 bases, leaving 8 bases not matched to a gene. From germline, CDR1 is SGHDT and CDR2 YYEEEE. The CDR3 sequence is 16 residues long. This CDR3 reads CASSRLTGSSTDTQYF. DNA of the CDR3: TGTGCCAGCAGCCGGTTGACAGGGTCTAGCACAGATACGCAGTATTTT.

At least ten counts were recorded for this clonotype. This sequence joins TRBV3-1 and TRBJ2-1; 7 bases line up with TRBD2. The CDR3 is 15 amino acids. The germline gives CDR1 LGHDT, CDR2 YNNKEL (reference sequence). V lost 4 bases to trimming and J lost 9 bases; unmatched junction nucleotides: 12. The CDR3 reads CASSPTQRGLSEQFF. The CDR3 region has the DNA TGTGCCAGCAGCCCAACCCAGCGGGGTCTTTCTGAGCAGTTCTTC.

This clonotype was found many times. V is TRBV6-1 and J is TRBJ2-5; 11 nucleotides match TRBD1. CDR3 length equals 15 residues. J gave up 2 bases and V 6 bases, and 5 bases lay outside the gene matches. Germline V gives CDR1 MNHNS, CDR2 SASEGT. The CDR3 sequence is CASRWDRGTQETQYF. The CDR3 nucleotides read TGTGCCAGCAGGTGGGACAGGGGGACTCAAGAGACCCAGTACTTC.